These T cell receptor beta chains were read from a single sample in a study of PD-1 blockade in classical Hodgkin lymphoma. The assay was immunoSEQ multiplex PCR, and TCRdb's table has in-frame clones only and misses some. The repertoire includes around 23,000 clones, about 82% of them detected once, and roughly 16% sits in the top ten. The sample in question was peripheral blood mononuclear cells (PBMCs), obtained before the second cycle of nivolumab. Receptors were obtained from a human donor with classical Hodgkin lymphoma. Each CDR3 is given with its conserved first and last residue. D genes are given only for firm matches. A clone size is listed for some rows: how often the clone was seen (once, few, many), or a class if it is expanded.

clone size	D gene	J gene	V gene	CDR3 protein	CDR3 DNA
.	TRBD1	TRBJ2-5	TRBV5-5	CASSISGGRETQYF	TGTGCCAGCAGCATCTCAGGGGGCCGGGAGACCCAGTACTTC
.	.	TRBJ1-1	TRBV5-1	CASSLVQGLNTEAFF	TGCGCCAGCAGCTTGGTTCAGGGACTGAACACTGAAGCTTTCTTT
.	TRBD1	TRBJ1-1	TRBV5-4	CASSPGTGGTEAFF	TGTGCCAGCAGCCCCGGGACAGGGGGCACTGAAGCTTTCTTT
.	.	TRBJ1-1	TRBV5-5	CASSSQVRGNTEAFF	TGTGCCAGCAGCTCCCAGGTCAGGGGGAACACTGAAGCTTTCTTT
.	.	TRBJ1-6	TRBV13	CAWGGPYNSPLHF	TGTGCCTGGGGGGGACCCTATAATTCACCCCTCCACTTT
once	.	TRBJ1-5	TRBV7-9	CASSAGLTPNQPQHF	TGTGCCAGCAGCGCCGGACTCACCCCCAATCAGCCCCAGCATTTT
.	TRBD2	TRBJ2-4	TRBV7-9	CASSLVPPLAGGAKNIQYF	TGTGCCAGCAGCTTAGTCCCCCCTCTAGCGGGAGGAGCCAAAAACATTCAGTACTTC
.	TRBD2	TRBJ2-3	TRBV9	CASSAPGTSGSADTQYF	TGTGCCAGCAGCGCTCCCGGGACTAGCGGGAGTGCAGATACGCAGTATTTT
.	.	TRBJ1-1	TRBV11-3	CASSASAGTEAFF	TGTGCCAGCAGCGCCTCTGCGGGCACTGAAGCTTTCTTT
.	TRBD1	TRBJ1-3	TRBV6-5	CASSWGDSSGNTIYF	TGTGCCAGCAGTTGGGGGGACAGCTCTGGAAACACCATATATTTT
few	TRBD1	TRBJ1-5	TRBV2	CASTSTGGNQPQHF	TGTGCCAGCACTTCGACAGGGGGCAATCAGCCCCAGCATTTT
.	.	TRBJ1-2	TRBV9	CASSAFEQGPGFNYGYTF	TGTGCCAGCAGCGCTTTTGAACAGGGTCCTGGGTTCAACTATGGCTACACCTTC
.	.	TRBJ1-4	TRBV4-3	CASSQQGWGEKLFF	TGCGCCAGCAGCCAACAGGGATGGGGGGAAAAACTGTTTTTT
once	.	TRBJ2-3	TRBV5-6	CASSLSVGTQYF	TGTGCCAGCAGCTTGTCCGTGGGTACGCAGTATTTT
.	.	TRBJ1-1	TRBV10-2	CASSPTNTEAFF	TGCGCCAGCAGCCCAACTAACACTGAAGCTTTCTTT
.	TRBD1	TRBJ2-7	TRBV5-1	CASSRDRSYEQYF	TGCGCCAGCAGCCGGGACAGGTCCTACGAGCAGTACTTC
.	.	TRBJ2-5	TRBV6-4	CASSGTEQETQYF	TGTGCCAGCAGTGGGACAGAGCAAGAGACCCAGTACTTC
.	.	TRBJ1-5	TRBV18	CASSPQGPRNQPQHF	TGTGCCAGCTCACCACAGGGCCCCCGCAATCAGCCCCAGCATTTT
.	.	TRBJ1-1	TRBV6-5	CASSQQGRNTEAFF	TGTGCCAGCAGCCAACAGGGAAGGAACACTGAAGCTTTCTTT
.	TRBD1	TRBJ1-1	TRBV6-5	CASSYSDRTEAFF	TGTGCCAGCAGTTACTCGGACAGGACTGAAGCTTTCTTT
.	.	TRBJ1-5	TRBV19	CASHSGVRRINQPQHF	TGTGCCAGCCACTCAGGGGTCAGGCGGATCAATCAGCCCCAGCATTTT
.	.	TRBJ1-2	TRBV5-6	CASSLLSAGYTF	TGTGCCAGCAGCTTGCTGAGCGCCGGCTACACCTTC
once	.	TRBJ1-1	TRBV28	CASSLFTEAFF	TGTGCCAGCAGTTTATTCACAGAAGCTTTCTTT
.	.	TRBJ2-5	TRBV5-8	CASSLDPGVTETQYF	TGTGCCAGCAGCTTGGACCCGGGGGTCACGGAGACCCAGTACTTC
.	TRBD2	TRBJ2-3	TRBV9	CASSVAGLAGPTDTQYF	TGTGCCAGCAGCGTAGCGGGGCTAGCGGGGCCCACAGATACGCAGTATTTT
once	TRBD2	TRBJ2-7	TRBV30	CAWSGAAGVSYEQYF	TGTGCCTGGAGTGGGGCTGCGGGAGTTTCGTACGAGCAGTACTTC
.	.	TRBJ1-2	TRBV4-3	CASSQDRTIVLYGYTF	TGCGCCAGCAGCCAAGATCGGACAATAGTCCTCTATGGCTACACCTTC
few	.	TRBJ1-2	TRBV4-1	CASSQASRVPANYGYTF	TGCGCCAGCAGCCAAGCGAGCCGAGTCCCAGCTAACTATGGCTACACCTTC
.	TRBD2	TRBJ2-3	TRBV6-5	CASQRGTITDTQYF	TGTGCCAGCCAAAGAGGGACTATCACAGATACGCAGTATTTT